The 29 T cell receptor beta chains in this list originate from one sample, sequenced in a study of T cells in Graves' hyperthyroidism and ophthalmopathy. Amplified regions were TCR beta CDR3 sequences from RNA transcripts. A first-round RT-PCR of the TCR CDR3 used the HTBI primer set. From the multiplex PCR reads, TCRdb called clonotypes with MiXCR, one entry per CDR3 protein. Seen here are around 660,000 distinct CDR3 sequences, nearly 45% observed once, and the top ten hold under 8%. Material: peripheral blood or thyroid tissue (not recorded which). The receptors come from an adult man with Graves' disease, either hyperthyroidism or ophthalmopathy (not recorded which).

This clonotype was seen only a few times. The chain combines TRBV20-1 with TRBJ2-7; TRBD1 agrees at 8 bases. The germline gives CDR1 DFQATT, CDR2 SNEGSKA (reference sequence). The CDR3 sequence is 17 residues long. V lost 6 bases to trimming and J lost 5 bases; unmatched junction nucleotides: 21. The CDR3 spells CSAGPPGSRGQGDEQYF. CDR3 in DNA: TGCAGTGCGGGACCGCCCGGCTCGCGTGGACAGGGTGACGAGCAGTACTTC.

V and J are TRBV7-8 and TRBJ1-1, with 7 bases fitting TRBD1. Germline lookup yields CDR1 SGHVS and CDR2 FQNEAQ. CDR3 length equals 14 residues. V shed 5 bases and J 7 bases; nucleotides not matched to a gene: 10. The CDR3 loop reads CASSLRQGSNEAFF. The CDR3 DNA sequence: TGTGCCAGCAGCCTCAGACAGGGTAGCAATGAAGCTTTCTTT.

There are many counts of this clonotype. This chain links TRBV19 with TRBJ1-4, with 8 bases lining up with TRBD1. The V gene end was trimmed by 5 bases and the J gene end by 7 bases; junction bases not matched to a gene: 12. CDR1 is LNHDA, CDR2 SQIVND, per germline (reference sequence). The CDR3 runs 16 residues. CDR3 DNA sequence: TGTGCCAGTAGTTCCGGAACCGGGACAGGCGTTGAAAAACTGTTTTTT. It yields the protein CASSSGTGTGVEKLFF. The variable domain in full, completed from reference TRBV19 and TRBJ1-4, reads DGGITQSPKYLFRKEGQNVTLSCEQNLNHDAMYWYRQDPGQGLRLIYYSQIVNDFQKGDIAEGYSVSREKKESFPLTVTSAQKNPTAFYLCASSSGTGTGVEKLFFGSGTQLSVL.

V usage is TRBV2 and J usage is TRBJ1-1, with TRBD1 matching 9 bases. Germline V CDR1 and CDR2: SNHLY, FYNNEI. V lost 6 bases to trimming and J lost 5 bases; unmatched junction nucleotides: 4. There are 13 residues in the CDR3. DNA for the CDR3: TGTGCCAGCAGACCAGGGACAGGGACTGAAGCTTTCTTT. This gives the protein CASRPGTGTEAFF.

This clonotype was counted at least ten times. V usage is TRBV12-3 or TRBV12-4 and J usage is TRBJ1-1; perhaps TRBD1 as D (6 bases). This CDR3 spans 14 amino acids. Trimming took off 6 bases at V and 1 base at J, with 12 bases between the two ends. The CDR3 spells CASSRGQTNTEAFF. The CDR3 region has the DNA TGTGCCAGCAGCCGCGGACAGACGAACACTGAAGCTTTCTTT.

V gene TRBV6-1 combines with J gene TRBJ1-2, with 8 nucleotides matching TRBD1. The CDR3 covers 16 residues. Germline values: CDR1 MNHNS, CDR2 SASEGT. V lost 2 bases, J lost 4 bases, and 9 bases stayed unmatched. As DNA, the CDR3 is TGTGCCAGCAGTGAAACCCAAGGACAGGGACGCTATGGCTACACCTTC. It encodes CASSETQGQGRYGYTF.

This clonotype was counted only a few times. This rearrangement joins TRBV9 to TRBJ1-1, with TRBD1 matching 7 bases. With 7 bases clipped from V and 14 bases from J, the junction kept 8 bases outside the gene matches. Germline V gene data show CDR1 as SGDLS and CDR2 as YYNGEE. The CDR3 runs 10 residues. The CDR3 sequence: CASGGRGLFF. The CDR3 DNA is TGTGCCAGCGGAGGGAGGGGGCTCTTCTTT. The complete variable domain, with remaining parts taken from reference TRBV9 and TRBJ1-1, reads DSGVTQTPKHLITATGQRVTLRCSPRSGDLSVYWYQQSLDQGLQFLIQYYNGEERAKGNILERFSAQQFPDLHSELNLSSLELGDSALYFCASGGRGLFFGQGTRLTVV.

Notes on this clonotype: A read error may be the cause here, since a much bigger clone is one base away. The CDR3 region is CSVSTGTGVHYGCTF. CDR3 DNA sequence: TGCAGCGTTTCTACCGGGACAGGGGTACACTATGGCTGCACCTTC. The chain combines TRBV29-1 with TRBJ1-2; 10 bases align to TRBD1. The CDR3 spans 15 residues. Germline loops: CDR1 SQVTM, CDR2 ANQGSEA.

This sequence joins TRBV25-1 and TRBJ1-6; D perhaps matches TRBD1 (6 bases). Germline V CDR1 and CDR2: MGHDK, SYGVNS. The CDR3 has 15 amino acids. V lost 5 bases and J 0 bases, leaving 8 bases between the germline ends. CDR3: CASSRTDSYNSPLHF. In DNA form, the CDR3 reads TGTGCCAGCAGTCGGACAGACTCCTATAATTCACCCCTCCACTTT.

This sequence joins TRBV7-3 and TRBJ1-1, with D maybe TRBD1 (5 bases). The CDR3 runs 14 residues. The V end lost 8 bases, the J end lost 0 bases, and 13 bases lay between the germline ends. CDR1 and CDR2 from the germline V gene are SGHTA and FQGTGA. The CDR3 DNA reads as TGTGCCAGCTCACCACAACAGGTGAACACTGAAGCTTTCTTT. The encoded protein is CASSPQQVNTEAFF.

There are a few counts of this clonotype. The chain recombines TRBV7-9 with TRBJ2-7, with D maybe TRBD2 (6 bases). The germline gives CDR1 SEHNR, CDR2 FQNEAQ (reference sequence). The CDR3 totals 13 residues. Trimming removed 3 bases from V and 9 bases from J, with 15 bases in between. CDR3 in DNA: TGTGCCAGCAGCTTGGAAGAGTCGGAGGGGCAGTACTTC. Its translation: CASSLEESEGQYF.

CDR3 bases: TGTGCCAGTCAGTGGGGCACTGAAGCTTTCTTT. This translates into CASQWGTEAFF. V usage is TRBV19 and J usage is TRBJ1-1; D call uncertain. Germline CDR1 LNHDA, CDR2 SQIVND (reference sequence). V lost 8 bases and J 4 bases, leaving 8 bases between the germline ends. The CDR3 has 11 amino acids.

This rearrangement joins TRBV29-1 to TRBJ1-5; D is ambiguous. Trimming removed 7 bases at V and 3 bases at J, with 10 bases between. Germline-derived CDR1 and CDR2 are SQVTM and ANQGSEA. This CDR3 has 12 amino acids. The CDR3 protein is CSEQGVNQPQHF. In DNA form, the CDR3 reads TGCAGCGAGCAAGGAGTCAATCAGCCCCAGCATTTT.

The V call is TRBV9, the J call TRBJ1-4; 8 bases match TRBD1. Germline-derived CDR1 and CDR2 are SGDLS and YYNGEE. The CDR3 covers 15 residues. Trimming cost V 4 bases and J 3 bases; bases outside gene matches: 5. CDR3 region: CASSPRTGPNEKLFF. The DNA of the CDR3 is TGTGCCAGCAGCCCCCGGACAGGGCCTAATGAAAAACTGTTTTTT. The full variable domain, its missing parts supplied by reference TRBV9 and TRBJ1-4, is DSGVTQTPKHLITATGQRVTLRCSPRSGDLSVYWYQQSLDQGLQFLIQYYNGEERAKGNILERFSAQQFPDLHSELNLSSLELGDSALYFCASSPRTGPNEKLFFGSGTQLSVL.

The CDR3 spells CASSNGLTEAFF. CDR3 nucleotide sequence: TGTGCCAGTAGTAACGGGTTGACTGAAGCTTTCTTT. V gene TRBV19 combines with J gene TRBJ1-1; D not certain. V lost 4 bases to trimming and J lost 5 bases, with 8 bases between them. CDR1 and CDR2 (germline): LNHDA, SQIVND (reference sequence). There are 12 residues in the CDR3.

This clonotype occurred a few times. The chain joins TRBV7-8 to TRBJ2-7; 8 bases align to TRBD2. Germline CDR1 and CDR2: SGHVS and FQNEAQ. The junction had 8 bases not matched to a gene; V was cut back by 1 base and J by 3 bases. The CDR3 loop spans 16 amino acids. The CDR3 DNA reads TGTGCCAGCAGCTTAGAAGGACTAGCACTTTTCTACGAGCAGTACTTC. Protein: CASSLEGLALFYEQYF. Full variable domain (rest looked up from reference TRBV7-8 and TRBJ2-7): GAGVSQSPRYKVAKRGQDVALRCDPISGHVSLFWYQQALGQGPEFLTYFQNEAQLDKSGLPSDRFFAERPEGSVSTLKIQRTQQEDSAVYLCASSLEGLALFYEQYFGPGTRLTVT.

About this clonotype itself: The CDR3 does not end in the conserved phenylalanine or tryptophan, so this is likely a read error. The DNA is omitted, as the CDR3 cannot be located on it reliably, and the CDR3 follows TCRdb's listing. The V and J genes are TRBV20-1 and TRBJ2-5; the table's D call of TRBD2 was not tested on the DNA. Including both end residues, the CDR3 is 8 amino acids long. From germline, CDR1 is DFQATT and CDR2 SNEGSKA (reference sequence). This CDR3 is CSARGSSG.

The V gene is TRBV5-1, the J gene TRBJ1-5; D not resolved. This CDR3 comprises 15 residues. Germline loops: CDR1 SGHRS, CDR2 YFSETQ. The V gene lost 7 bases and the J gene lost 5 bases, with 19 bases spanning the gap. The CDR3: CASGRLSRADQPQHF. The CDR3 DNA is TGCGCCAGCGGCCGGTTAAGCAGAGCCGATCAGCCCCAGCATTTT.

Comment on this clonotype: This could be a read error, since a much larger clone is one nucleotide away. The rearrangement links TRBV20-1 to TRBJ2-5; 7 nucleotides align to TRBD1. Per germline, CDR1 DFQATT and CDR2 SNEGSKA (reference sequence). The CDR3 length is 14 residues. The CDR3 coding sequence is TGCAGTGCTACTTTCGGGACAGCCCAAGGGACCCAGTACTTC. It translates to CSATFGTAQGTQYF.

Only a few counts were recorded for this clonotype. The rearrangement joins TRBV20-1 to TRBJ2-5, with 12 bases aligning to TRBD2. The CDR3 consists of 14 residues. The junction had 5 bases not matched to a gene; V was cut back by 5 bases and J by 4 bases. In germline, CDR1 is DFQATT, CDR2 SNEGSKA (reference sequence). CDR3 coding DNA: TGCAGTGCTGCTAGCGGGAGGGCCCCAGAGACCCAGTACTTC. It specifies CSAASGRAPETQYF.

The rearrangement joins TRBV5-1 to TRBJ2-2; the match to TRBD1 covers 7 bases. V was pared by 0 bases and J by 6 bases, with 2 bases of the junction left unmatched. Per germline, CDR1 SGHRS and CDR2 YFSETQ. CDR3 length: 14 residues. The CDR3 loop is CASSLGGTAGELFF. In nucleotides, the CDR3 is TGCGCCAGCAGCTTGGGAGGGACAGCCGGGGAGCTGTTTTTT. Full variable domain (missing parts from reference TRBV5-1 and TRBJ2-2): KAGVTQTPRYLIKTRGQQVTLSCSPISGHRSVSWYQQTPGQGLQFLFEYFSETQRNKGNFPGRFSGRQFSNSRSEMNVSTLELGDSALYLCASSLGGTAGELFFGEGSRLTVL.

This clonotype was seen a handful of times. The chain joins TRBV9 to TRBJ1-6, with D uncertain. Trimming pared 4 bases from V and 7 bases from J, leaving 15 bases between. CDR1 and CDR2 (germline): SGDLS, YYNGEE. The CDR3 contains 15 residues. As DNA, the CDR3 is TGTGCCAGCAGCCAAGATTTGGCATACAATTCACCCCTCCACTTT. Its translation is CASSQDLAYNSPLHF.

The chain combines TRBV11-2 with TRBJ1-4; perhaps TRBD1 as D (6 bases). The CDR3 has 18 residues. Germline CDR1 is SGHAT and CDR2 is FQNNGV. Trimming removed 5 bases from V and 4 bases from J, with 23 bases in between. CDR3 sequence: CASSNSGHSKTLNEKLFF. As DNA, the CDR3 is TGTGCCAGCAGCAACTCGGGACACTCGAAGACGCTTAATGAAAAACTGTTTTTT.

V gene TRBV30 combines with J gene TRBJ1-1, with D perhaps matching TRBD1 (6 bases). CDR3 length: 12 residues. CDR1 is GTSNPN and CDR2 is SVGIG in the germline V gene (reference sequence). Trimming shortened V by 0 bases and J by 6 bases, and 8 bases separated the two germline ends. CDR3 bases: TGTGCCTGGAGTGTACGGACAGCTGAAGCTTTCTTT. Translation: CAWSVRTAEAFF.

This clonotype turned up a few times. This chain uses TRBV7-9 with TRBJ2-5; D ambiguous. Germline V CDR1 and CDR2: SEHNR, FQNEAQ (reference sequence). The CDR3 has 12 residues. V was clipped by 7 bases and J by 3 bases, with 9 bases between them. CDR3 sequence reads: CASTPGKETQYF. CDR3 in DNA: TGTGCCAGCACCCCAGGAAAAGAGACCCAGTACTTC.

This clonotype was observed a few times. The junction does not match germline at one end; this may be a read error. The chain combines TRBV10-3 with TRBJ2-7, with 8 bases fitting TRBD2. The CDR3 totals 17 residues. The germline CDR1 and CDR2 sequences are ENHRY and SYGVKD. CDR3: CASSLPLGAGGGVEQYF. The CDR3 bases are TGTGCCAGCAGTTTACCCCTCGGGGCGGGAGGCGGAGTGGAGCAGTACTTC.

This clonotype was picked up a small number of times. This chain uses TRBV20-1 with TRBJ1-1; D is unclear. Germline V lookup: CDR1 DFQATT, CDR2 SNEGSKA (reference sequence). V gave up 0 bases and J gave up 1 base, with 6 bases separating them. The length of the CDR3 is 13 residues. The CDR3 here is CSARDPPNTEAFF. For the CDR3, the DNA is TGCAGTGCTAGAGATCCCCCGAACACTGAAGCTTTCTTT.

This clonotype was seen at least ten times. The chain has TRBV2 and TRBJ1-1; D is possibly TRBD1 (6 bases). Germline V lookup: CDR1 SNHLY, CDR2 FYNNEI. The V end lost 8 bases, the J end lost 4 bases, and 14 bases lay between the germline ends. The CDR3 runs 13 residues. CDR3 residues: CASRGGRGTEAFF. Written as DNA, the CDR3 is TGTGCCAGCCGTGGGGGGCGCGGCACTGAAGCTTTCTTT.

The V and J genes are TRBV20-1 and TRBJ2-7; D is unresolved. Between the trimmed V and J ends, which lost 0 bases and 3 bases, there was a span of 21 bases. Germline values: CDR1 DFQATT, CDR2 SNEGSKA (reference sequence). The CDR3 has 17 amino acids. This chain's CDR3 is CSARDRADPSIIYEQYF. The CDR3 nucleotides are TGCAGTGCTAGAGATAGAGCCGACCCAAGCATTATCTACGAGCAGTACTTC.